The 31 T cell receptor beta chains in this list originate from one sample, sequenced in a study of blood T cells in healthy people across ages. It was with a sample-barcoded 5' primer and a J-beta primer mix that a second PCR of about 6 to 12 cycles was run. Each CDR3 protein gets one entry after TCRdb re-called the 5' RACE reads with MiXCR. Of 1.5 million to 2 million distinct CDR3 sequences in the sample, about two fifths were seen once. The sequencing sample was made of blood. The source of these receptors is a human donor in good health.

The genes are TRBV7-2 and TRBJ2-3, with unresolved D. Germline loops: CDR1 SGHTA, CDR2 FQGNSA. The ends were cut back, 0 bases at V and 5 bases at J, with 12 bases in the middle. This CDR3 is 15 amino acids long. The CDR3 DNA reads TGTGCCAGCAGCTTAGCGGGGTCCCCCGGAGATACGCAGTATTTT. This gives the protein CASSLAGSPGDTQYF.

The chain uses TRBV12-3 or TRBV12-4 and TRBJ2-7; 15 bases align to TRBD2. The CDR3 totals 19 residues. Trimming cost V 4 bases and J 1 base; bases outside gene matches: 11. The DNA of the CDR3 is TGTGCCAGCAGTTCCGGGACTAGCGGGGGGATTCCGTTTTCCTACGAGCAGTACTTC. Its protein product is CASSSGTSGGIPFSYEQYF.

This chain connects TRBV9 to TRBJ1-2; D not resolved. V dropped 4 bases and J dropped 8 bases, with 15 bases sitting between them. This CDR3 region has 13 residues. Germline V CDR1 and CDR2: SGDLS, YYNGEE. The CDR3 protein is CASSSAGSWGYTF. DNA of the CDR3: TGTGCCAGCAGCTCAGCAGGCTCCTGGGGCTACACCTTC.

This clonotype was seen many times. The J gene is TRBJ2-7, the V gene TRBV6-5; D is unclear. The CDR3 has 13 residues. Germline V lookup: CDR1 MNHEY, CDR2 SVGAGI. Trimming pared 2 bases from V and 2 bases from J, leaving 7 bases between. CDR3 residues: CASSYSFTYEQYF. CDR3 coding DNA: TGTGCCAGCAGTTACAGCTTTACCTACGAGCAGTACTTC.

The chain recombines TRBV4-1 with TRBJ1-2; D remains unclear. The CDR3 totals 15 residues. V gave up 3 bases and J gave up 0 bases, with 11 bases separating them. Germline loops: CDR1 MGHRA, CDR2 YSYEKL. The CDR3 loop is CASSQGGNANYGYTF. Here the CDR3 DNA reads TGCGCCAGCAGCCAGGGCGGCAACGCTAACTATGGCTACACCTTC.

This clonotype was detected only a few times. The chain carries TRBV9 and TRBJ2-3, with 7 bases that match TRBD2. CDR3 length: 16 amino acids. Germline V gene sequence: CDR1 SGDLS, CDR2 YYNGEE. J lost 0 bases, V lost 4 bases, and 8 bases had no gene match. CDR3 nucleotides: TGTGCCAGCAGCTTTGGAGCGGGGCTTAGCACAGATACGCAGTATTTT. Protein: CASSFGAGLSTDTQYF.

The CDR3, as DNA: TGTGCCAGCAGCCCCCCCCTCTCCTACAATGAGCAGTTCTTC. Amino acids: CASSPPLSYNEQFF. This sequence joins TRBV7-9 and TRBJ2-1; D unresolved. V lost 5 bases and J 0 bases, leaving 8 bases between the germline ends. This CDR3 region has 14 residues. The germline gives CDR1 SEHNR, CDR2 FQNEAQ (reference sequence).

This chain connects TRBV24-1 to TRBJ2-1; D not resolved. The CDR3 is 14 residues long. Trimming stripped 1 base from V and 4 bases from J, with 7 bases between. Germline CDR1 and CDR2: KGHDR and SFDVKD. The CDR3 region has the DNA TGTGCCACCAGTGATTTTAGCAGTTACAATGAGCAGTTCTTC. This codes for CATSDFSSYNEQFF.

A few counts support this clonotype. The CDR3 reads CASSFAGSSLGTEAFF. DNA of the CDR3: TGTGCCAGCAGCTTTGCAGGGAGTTCGCTCGGGACTGAAGCTTTCTTT. This chain connects TRBV11-1 to TRBJ1-1; weak D call: TRBD1 (5 bases). Germline V gene sequence: CDR1 SGHAT, CDR2 FQDESV (reference sequence). Deletions cut 3 bases from V and 5 bases from J, with 19 bases between. This CDR3 comprises 16 residues. The full variable domain, with the rest looked up from reference TRBV11-1 and TRBJ1-1, is EAEVAQSPRYKITEKSQAVAFWCDPISGHATLYWYRQILGQGPELLVQFQDESVVDDSQLPKDRFSAERLKGVDSTLKIQPAELGDSAMYLCASSFAGSSLGTEAFFGQGTRLTVV.

The chain is built from TRBV7-8 and TRBJ2-3; D gene ambiguous. Germline V gene data show CDR1 as SGHVS and CDR2 as FQNEAQ. V lost 4 bases to trimming and J lost 6 bases, with 11 bases between them. CDR3 size: 13 residues. CDR3 bases: TGTGCCAGCAGCTACAACATAGGGGATACGCAGTATTTT. This sequence encodes CASSYNIGDTQYF. Looking up the rest from reference TRBV7-8 and TRBJ2-3 gives the full variable domain: GAGVSQSPRYKVAKRGQDVALRCDPISGHVSLFWYQQALGQGPEFLTYFQNEAQLDKSGLPSDRFFAERPEGSVSTLKIQRTQQEDSAVYLCASSYNIGDTQYFGPGTRLTVL.

This chain links TRBV29-1 with TRBJ2-7, with TRBD1 matching 7 bases. Germline V gene sequence: CDR1 SQVTM, CDR2 ANQGSEA. This CDR3 contains 13 residues. The V segment lost 5 bases and the J segment 1 base; nucleotides outside the gene matches: 5. CDR3 bases: TGCAGCGTTTGGACAGGCATTTCCTACGAGCAGTACTTC. It codes for CSVWTGISYEQYF.

The chain couples TRBV7-2 to TRBJ2-1; no definite D call. V lost 6 bases to trimming and J lost 6 bases, with 15 bases between them. The germline CDR1 and CDR2 sequences are SGHTA and FQGNSA. This CDR3 has 14 residues. CDR3 residues: CASRAPPASNEQFF. Here the CDR3 DNA reads TGTGCCAGCAGGGCCCCCCCGGCTAGCAATGAGCAGTTCTTC. The variable domain in full, with the rest retrieved from reference TRBV7-2 and TRBJ2-1, is GAGVSQSPSNKVTEKGKDVELRCDPISGHTALYWYRQSLGQGLEFLIYFQGNSAPDKSGLPSDRFSAERTGGSVSTLTIQRTQQEDSAVYLCASRAPPASNEQFFGPGTRLTVL.

V usage is TRBV7-2 and J usage is TRBJ2-5; D perhaps matches TRBD2 (5 bases). The CDR3 is made up of 15 amino acids. Germline assignment: CDR1 SGHTA and CDR2 FQGNSA. V lost 7 bases to trimming and J lost 2 bases, with 17 bases between them. The CDR3 bases are TGTGCCAGCATCCACTCCCGGGATCCTCAAGAGACCCAGTACTTC. It yields the protein CASIHSRDPQETQYF.

The sample holds a few counts of this clonotype. This chain links TRBV2 with TRBJ1-2; D gene unclear. Trimming cost V 1 base and J 4 bases, with 16 bases left between them. There are 16 residues in the CDR3. Germline CDR1 reads SNHLY; CDR2 reads FYNNEI. CDR3 bases: TGTGCCAGCAGTGAAGGGTTCGGCAGCGAACGCTATGGCTACACCTTC. Translation gives CASSEGFGSERYGYTF.

The chain uses TRBV5-1 and TRBJ2-5; 8 bases are shared with TRBD2. The CDR3 loop spans 15 amino acids. Unmatched junction bases numbered 9, after V lost 3 bases and J lost 5 bases. Germline V gene data show CDR1 as SGHRS and CDR2 as YFSETQ. CDR3 protein: CASSSPRGGRETQYF. CDR3 sequence (DNA): TGCGCCAGCAGCTCCCCCCGGGGGGGTAGGGAGACCCAGTACTTC.

The sample holds a few counts of this clonotype. The chain carries TRBV28 and TRBJ2-1; TRBD2 agrees at 13 bases. The CDR3 covers 16 residues. CDR1 MDHEN and CDR2 SYDVKM come from the germline V gene. The J segment lost 5 bases and the V segment lost 8 bases, leaving 9 bases of the junction unmatched. CDR3 sequence (DNA): TGTGCCAGCGGGACTAGCGGGGAAGTCAGGGACAATGAGCAGTTCTTC. It translates to CASGTSGEVRDNEQFF.

The V call is TRBV20-1, the J call TRBJ2-1; TRBD2 matches at 9 bases. Germline V gives CDR1 DFQATT, CDR2 SNEGSKA (reference sequence). V was clipped by 6 bases and J by 5 bases; unmatched bases: 11. This CDR3 comprises 15 residues. This CDR3 is CSAQKGAGGDNEQFF. The CDR3 DNA is TGCAGTGCCCAAAAAGGGGCGGGGGGGGACAATGAGCAGTTCTTC.

This chain uses TRBV21-1 with TRBJ2-7; no DNA check was done on the table's D call, TRBD1. TRBV21-1 is reported as a pseudogene. This CDR3 spans 17 amino acids. CDR3 in amino acids: CASSKVTLAGGSYEQYF. The DNA for the CDR3 is TGTGCCAGCAGCAAAGTAACTTTGGCAGGGGGATCCTACGAGCAGTACTTC.

In this sample, this clonotype turned up a few times. This chain joins TRBV20-1 and TRBJ2-1; D might be TRBD2 (6 bases). The CDR3 loop spans 10 amino acids. Germline assignment: CDR1 DFQATT and CDR2 SNEGSKA (reference sequence). The CDR3: CGFGGNEQFF. CDR3 nucleotide sequence: TGCGGTTTCGGGGGCAATGAGCAGTTCTTC.

The V and J genes are TRBV7-9 and TRBJ2-3; TRBD2 agrees at 7 bases. The germline gives CDR1 SEHNR, CDR2 FQNEAQ (reference sequence). The CDR3 sequence is 15 residues long. The ends lost 5 bases at V and 3 bases at J; junction bases unmatched: 8. The CDR3 DNA is TGTGCCAGCAGCACCGCCGGGACTACGACAGATACGCAGTATTTT. Protein: CASSTAGTTTDTQYF.

This clonotype has a count of ten or more. The junction shows a germline mismatch at one end, possibly a read error. DNA of the CDR3: TGTGCCAGCAGTTTAGCAGGGTCATATGGCTACACCTTC. Translated, it gives CASSLAGSYGYTF. The chain couples TRBV7-2 to TRBJ1-2; a possible D gene is TRBD1 (5 bases). CDR1 SGHTA and CDR2 FQGNSA come from the germline V gene. The CDR3 spans 13 residues.

The chain joins TRBV2 to TRBJ1-6; D unresolved. This CDR3 region has 13 residues. The germline gives CDR1 SNHLY, CDR2 FYNNEI. CDR3 nucleotide sequence: TGTGCTACCCGTGGGGAGTATGGTTCACCCCTCCACTTT. It yields the protein CATRGEYGSPLHF.

The chain carries TRBV9 and TRBJ2-7; D uncertain. The CDR3 is made up of 15 amino acids. The germline V gene has CDR1 SGDLS and CDR2 YYNGEE. Trimming took off 0 bases at V and 0 bases at J, with 10 bases between the two ends. The CDR3 is CASSVGGASSYEQYF. In DNA, the CDR3 is TGTGCCAGCAGCGTAGGAGGAGCATCCTCCTACGAGCAGTACTTC.

V and J are TRBV9 and TRBJ2-7, with D possibly TRBD2 on 6 matching bases. Trimming left V 0 bases short and J 5 bases short, with 15 bases between. CDR3 size: 15 residues. Per the germline V gene, CDR1 is SGDLS and CDR2 is YYNGEE. The CDR3 region has the DNA TGTGCCAGCAGCGTAGAGGGCGGGGAAGGCAACGAGCAGTACTTC. This translates into CASSVEGGEGNEQYF.

The J gene is TRBJ2-3, the V gene TRBV15, with 10 bases matching TRBD2. V was clipped by 7 bases and J by 4 bases; unmatched bases: 5. Germline CDR1 is LNHNV and CDR2 is YYDKDF (reference sequence). CDR3 length: 14 residues. CDR3 nucleotide sequence: TGTGCCACCAAGAGCGGGGGGGCTGCAGATACGCAGTATTTT. It codes for CATKSGGAADTQYF.

On this clonotype itself: One end of the junction fails to match germline, which may point to a read error. This sequence joins TRBV15 and TRBJ2-1; no firm D call. The CDR3 spans 15 residues. CDR1 LNHNV and CDR2 YYDKDF come from the germline V gene (reference sequence). CDR3 amino acids: CATSRDSGSYDEQFF. CDR3 coding DNA: TGTGCCACCAGCAGAGATTCCGGTTCCTACGATGAGCAGTTCTTC.

This clonotype was recorded a few times. V and J are TRBV4-3 and TRBJ2-1; 9 bases map to TRBD2. This CDR3 region has 15 residues. Trimming at V came to 3 bases and at J to 2 bases, leaving 2 bases not matched to a gene. Per the germline V gene, CDR1 is LGHNA and CDR2 is YSLEER. The chain's CDR3 is CASSQIAGAYNEQFF. For the CDR3, the DNA is TGCGCCAGCAGCCAGATAGCGGGGGCCTACAATGAGCAGTTCTTC.

In DNA, the CDR3 is TGTGCCGCCAATACAGGGTTGAACACTGAAGCTTTCTTT. It codes for CAANTGLNTEAFF. The chain employs TRBV7-8 and TRBJ1-1, with D possibly matching TRBD1 (6 bases). CDR1 SGHVS and CDR2 FQNEAQ come from the germline V gene. This CDR3 has 13 residues. Trimming removed 11 bases from V and 0 bases from J, with 13 bases in between.

This clonotype was detected many times. V and J are TRBV15 and TRBJ2-3; D unclear. Trimming left V 5 bases short and J 2 bases short, with 5 bases between. CDR3 size: 12 residues. The germline CDR1 and CDR2 sequences are LNHNV and YYDKDF (reference sequence). The CDR3 loop is CATSSTTDTQYF. The CDR3 DNA is TGTGCCACCAGCTCCACCACAGATACGCAGTATTTT.

The chain joins TRBV7-6 to TRBJ2-3, with 9 positions matching TRBD2. Looked up from germline, CDR1 is SGHVS and CDR2 is FNYEAQ. The V gene end was trimmed by 5 bases and the J gene end by 2 bases; junction bases not matched to a gene: 8. CDR3 length: 16 residues. The CDR3 bases are TGTGCCAGCAGCAAATCTAGCGGGGTCATCACAGATACGCAGTATTTT. Translation: CASSKSSGVITDTQYF.

This clonotype was counted ten times or more. At one boundary the junction diverges from the germline segment, which might be a read error. The rearrangement links TRBV5-1 to TRBJ2-1; D is perhaps TRBD2 (7 bases). The CDR3 runs 14 residues. CDR1 and CDR2 from the germline V gene are SGHRS and YFSETQ. DNA of the CDR3: TGTGCCAGCAGCTTGGGGGGGCCTGGGAATGAGCAGTTCTTC. Protein: CASSLGGPGNEQFF.